This record looks at one T cell receptor (beta chain) sequence and its context. This specimen belongs to a study of blood T cell repertoires in COVID-19. Study-wide context: The United States, Italy and Spain supplied acute and convalescent COVID-19 samples.

TCRdb keeps only in-frame clones here, not all; method: immunoSEQ multiplex PCR. This table has about 200,000 clones, 85% to 95% appearing once. The receptor was isolated from a man younger than 45 with COVID-19, enrolled during active disease. Material for sequencing was peripheral blood.

CDR3 protein: CAWTQNRFGAKLFF. CDR3 DNA: TGTGCCTGGACGCAAAACCGCTTCGGTGCAAAACTGTTTTTT. This chain joins TRBV30 and TRBJ1-4, with D hard to call. In germline, CDR1 is GTSNPN, CDR2 SVGIG (reference sequence). The CDR3 contains 14 residues. The ends were cut back, 4 bases at V and 10 bases at J, with 19 bases in the middle.